This TCR beta chain was sequenced during a study of neurological immune-mediated disorders. The study's findings and limits: TCR-beta repertoires seemed private in all groups, with no expanded CDR3 amino acid sequences shared.

One entry per CDR3 protein, called by TCRdb with MiXCR from the 5' RACE reads. The data hold about 66,000 distinct CDR3 sequences, with around 3% observed a single time. This CDR3 is 15 amino acids long. V shed 6 bases and J shed 1 base, with 12 bases lying between them. The sample holds many counts of this clonotype. Its antigen is as yet unknown. The sequencing sample was made of PBMCs. The chain has TRBV12-3 or TRBV12-4 and TRBJ2-2; D is undetermined. This receptor was taken from a man aged 40-49 years with multiple sclerosis. CDR3 nucleotides: TGTGCCAGCAGGCTACGGAGACTGAACACCGGGGAGCTGTTTTTT. Translation gives CASRLRRLNTGELFF.